Listed here is a single T cell receptor (beta chain). The target antigen is unknown. Looked up from germline, CDR1 is SGHTA and CDR2 is FQGNSA. The CDR3 extends over 17 amino acids. The V gene end was trimmed by 5 bases and the J gene end by 5 bases; junction bases not matched to a gene: 11. The data were taken from a study of tumor-infiltrating lymphocytes in localized non-small cell lung cancer. Study-level background: Several tumor histologies, both smoking statuses, and some post-neoadjuvant chemotherapy samples were included. Tumor tissue and non-adjacent uninvolved lung came from each patient.

Study conclusions and caveats: No T-cell fraction difference was seen between IM1 and IM2 tumors. TCR sequencing covered a subset of patients with enough tissue.

This table comes from immunoSEQ multiplex PCR, and its TCRdb copy is limited to in-frame clones, with some not included. The sample includes more than 9,000 clones, about 69% of them seen just once. The sequenced material came from lung tumor tissue. The chain links TRBV7-2 to TRBJ2-7, with 14 bases aligning to TRBD2. The receptor's source is a human donor with non-small cell lung cancer. The CDR3 DNA follows: TGTGCCAGCAGCCGAACTGGACTAGCGGGAGGATTGGACGAGCAGTACTTC. This gives the protein CASSRTGLAGGLDEQYF.